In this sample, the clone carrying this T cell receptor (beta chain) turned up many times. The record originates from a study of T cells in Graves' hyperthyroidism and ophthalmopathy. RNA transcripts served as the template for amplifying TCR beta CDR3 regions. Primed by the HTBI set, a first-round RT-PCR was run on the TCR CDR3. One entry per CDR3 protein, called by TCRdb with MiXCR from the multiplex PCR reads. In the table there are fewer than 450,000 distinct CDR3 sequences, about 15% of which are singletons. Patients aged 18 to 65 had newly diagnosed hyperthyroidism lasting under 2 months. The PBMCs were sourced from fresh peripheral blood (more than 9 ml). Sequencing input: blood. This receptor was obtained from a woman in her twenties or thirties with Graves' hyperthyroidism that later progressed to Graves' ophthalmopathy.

Written as DNA, the CDR3 is TGTGCCAGCAGTTACTCAGGCAGGAGATCCTACGAGCAGTACTTC. Translating gives CASSYSGRRSYEQYF. J is TRBJ2-7 and V is TRBV6-2 or TRBV6-3; D is uncertain. The CDR3 extends over 15 amino acids. Germline-derived CDR1 and CDR2 are MNHEY and SVGEGT. V shed 0 bases and J shed 1 base, with 10 bases lying between them.